Presented here are 20 T cell receptor beta chains from one specimen sequenced in a study of blood T cell repertoires in COVID-19. The repertoire was sequenced with immunoSEQ multiplex PCR; TCRdb's copy has only in-frame clones and lacks some. In the table there are 30,000 to 35,000 clones, around nine tenths of which are singletons. The sample was peripheral blood. The receptors were sampled from a human donor in a cohort sampled during active COVID-19.

The CDR3 spells CATSQAGGPNTGELFF. The CDR3 nucleotides are TGTGCCACGAGCCAAGCGGGAGGGCCGAACACCGGGGAGCTGTTTTTT. The rearrangement joins TRBV15 to TRBJ2-2; TRBD2 matches at 10 bases. This CDR3 region has 16 residues. Trimming cost V 9 bases and J 0 bases; bases outside gene matches: 7. Germline CDR1 LNHNV, CDR2 YYDKDF (reference sequence).

This CDR3 reads CASSQGAGVQPQHF. The CDR3 bases are TGTGCCAGCAGTCAGGGGGCAGGAGTTCAGCCCCAGCATTTT. The chain couples TRBV27 to TRBJ1-5; TRBD1 aligns across 8 bases. The CDR3 consists of 14 residues. V was clipped by 5 bases and J by 6 bases; unmatched bases: 6. Germline CDR1 is MNHEY and CDR2 is SMNVEV (reference sequence).

The genes are TRBV7-9 and TRBJ2-1, with D maybe TRBD2 (6 bases). The CDR3 contains 15 residues. V was shortened by 7 bases and J by 5 bases, with 18 bases between the two germline ends. Germline V gene sequence: CDR1 SEHNR, CDR2 FQNEAQ (reference sequence). The CDR3, as DNA: TGTGCCAGCAACCCCTACCCCTGGGGGGACAATGAGCAGTTCTTC. It specifies CASNPYPWGDNEQFF.

This sequence joins TRBV5-1 and TRBJ2-7; 12 nucleotides line up with TRBD1. The junction had 2 bases not matched to a gene; V was cut back by 2 bases and J by 2 bases. The CDR3 is 15 amino acids. Looked up from germline, CDR1 is SGHRS and CDR2 is YFSETQ. The CDR3, as DNA: TGCGCCAGCAGCTTAGGGACAGGGGGCCCCTACGAGCAGTACTTC. This encodes CASSLGTGGPYEQYF.

The genes are TRBV28 and TRBJ1-2, with D uncertain. This CDR3 has 14 amino acids. CDR1 and CDR2 from the germline V gene are MDHEN and SYDVKM. V lost 1 base to trimming and J lost 4 bases, with 10 bases between them. The CDR3 bases are TGTGCCAGCAGTTTATCTCTGAAGAGCTATGGCTACACCTTC. It specifies CASSLSLKSYGYTF.

V gene TRBV28 combines with J gene TRBJ1-1; TRBD1 aligns across 9 bases. Per the germline V gene, CDR1 is MDHEN and CDR2 is SYDVKM. The CDR3 spans 14 residues. The J segment lost 4 bases and the V segment lost 6 bases, leaving 6 bases of the junction unmatched. CDR3 in DNA: TGTGCCAGCAGATCCGGGACAGGGTTCACTGAAGCTTTCTTT. Its translation: CASRSGTGFTEAFF.

This chain uses TRBV7-3 with TRBJ2-1; 12 nucleotides line up with TRBD2. The junction had 5 bases not matched to a gene; V was cut back by 5 bases and J by 6 bases. Germline V CDR1 and CDR2: SGHTA, FQGTGA. The CDR3 is 15 amino acids. The DNA for the CDR3 is TGTGCCAGCAGCCCCCGACTAGCGGGAGTCAATGAGCAGTTCTTC. This codes for CASSPRLAGVNEQFF. Full variable domain (missing parts from reference TRBV7-3 and TRBJ2-1): GAGVSQTPSNKVTEKGKYVELRCDPISGHTALYWYRQSLGQGPEFLIYFQGTGAADDSGLPNDRFFAVRPEGSVSTLKIQRTERGDSAVYLCASSPRLAGVNEQFFGPGTRLTVL.

This chain joins TRBV11-3 and TRBJ2-1, with TRBD1 matching over 10 bases. The CDR3 runs to 16 residues. Looked up from germline, CDR1 is SGHNT and CDR2 is YENEEA. With 0 bases clipped from V and 2 bases from J, the junction kept 1 base outside the gene matches. The CDR3 sequence: CASSLEGQGAYNEQFF. The DNA of the CDR3 is TGTGCCAGCAGCTTAGAAGGACAGGGGGCCTACAATGAGCAGTTCTTC.

This chain connects TRBV9 to TRBJ1-1; D gene uncertain. This CDR3 is built from 13 residues. CDR1 SGDLS and CDR2 YYNGEE come from the germline V gene. The V end was cut by 0 bases, the J end by 6 bases, with 9 bases between. CDR3 loop: CASSVDGVAEAFF. For the CDR3, the DNA is TGTGCCAGCAGCGTAGACGGGGTCGCTGAAGCTTTCTTT.

The rearrangement joins TRBV30 to TRBJ2-5; D is unresolved. This CDR3 is 11 amino acids long. Trimming shortened V by 3 bases and J by 5 bases, and 7 bases separated the two germline ends. CDR1 GTSNPN and CDR2 SVGIG come from the germline V gene (reference sequence). Written as DNA, the CDR3 is TGTGCCTGGAGGGCTAGGGAGACCCAGTACTTC. This sequence encodes CAWRARETQYF.

This rearrangement joins TRBV30 to TRBJ1-1; D not resolved. Germline assignment: CDR1 GTSNPN and CDR2 SVGIG (reference sequence). There are 13 residues in the CDR3. Trimming took off 1 base at V and 1 base at J, with 7 bases between the two ends. CDR3 sequence (DNA): TGTGCCTGGAGTGGGACTTCGAACACTGAAGCTTTCTTT. The encoded protein is CAWSGTSNTEAFF.

J is TRBJ1-5 and V is TRBV12-5; D is ambiguous. CDR1 LGHNT and CDR2 FRNRAP come from the germline V gene. The CDR3 spans 14 residues. The V and J ends lost 6 bases and 8 bases respectively, with 17 bases between them. For the CDR3, the DNA is TGTGCTAGTGGCCGTGAAGGGTCGAGGGAGCCCCAGCATTTT. Translation: CASGREGSREPQHF.

The V gene is TRBV9, the J gene TRBJ2-7; D perhaps matches TRBD2 (5 bases). In germline, CDR1 is SGDLS, CDR2 YYNGEE. This CDR3 spans 14 amino acids. V was trimmed by 0 bases and J by 6 bases, leaving 13 bases between them. CDR3 sequence reads: CASSVEITAGEQYF. In nucleotides, the CDR3 is TGTGCCAGCAGCGTAGAAATAACCGCGGGCGAGCAGTACTTC.

V is TRBV5-6 and J is TRBJ2-5, with D maybe TRBD1 (6 bases). CDR3 size: 13 residues. Trimming cost V 4 bases and J 2 bases, with 9 bases left between them. Germline CDR1 is SGHDT and CDR2 is YYEEEE. The DNA of the CDR3 is TGTGCCAGCAGCGGGACACGGCAAGAGACCCAGTACTTC. It is translated as CASSGTRQETQYF. The variable domain in full, completed from reference TRBV5-6 and TRBJ2-5, reads DAGVTQSPTHLIKTRGQQVTLRCSPKSGHDTVSWYQQALGQGPQFIFQYYEEEERQRGNFPDRFSGHQFPNYSSELNVNALLLGDSALYLCASSGTRQETQYFGPGTRLLVL.

This clone was picked up one time. J is TRBJ2-7 and V is TRBV6-1, with 10 bases matching TRBD2. Germline lookup yields CDR1 MNHNS and CDR2 SASEGT. V shed 1 base, J shed 1 base, and the junction held 1 base outside the gene matches. CDR3 length equals 15 residues. In nucleotides, the CDR3 is TGTGCCAGCAGTGAAGAACTAGCGGGATCCTACGAGCAGTACTTC. This codes for CASSEELAGSYEQYF.

A word on this clone: Germline and junction disagree at one end, which may indicate a read error. The chain recombines TRBV5-1 with TRBJ2-1; 7 bases fit TRBD1. The CDR3 is 13 residues long. Germline V lookup: CDR1 SGHRS, CDR2 YFSETQ. The CDR3 loop is CAGRQGTGNEQFF. CDR3 sequence (DNA): TGCGCCGGCAGACAGGGAACGGGCAATGAGCAGTTCTTC.

The J gene is TRBJ2-5, the V gene TRBV5-8; 11 bases align to TRBD1. The CDR3 consists of 16 residues. Germline CDR1 reads SGHTS; CDR2 reads YDEGEE. J gave up 5 bases and V 5 bases, and 11 bases lay outside the gene matches. This CDR3 is CASRRWTGGFRETQYF. The CDR3, as DNA: TGTGCCAGCAGACGGTGGACAGGGGGCTTTCGGGAGACCCAGTACTTC.

This chain links TRBV6-5 with TRBJ2-7, with 9 bases matching TRBD2. The CDR3 has 15 amino acids. Germline-derived CDR1 and CDR2 are MNHEY and SVGAGI. The V and J ends lost 4 bases and 0 bases, in that order; junction bases with no gene match: 4. Here the CDR3 reads CASSFGTSLSYEQYF. The CDR3 region has the DNA TGTGCCAGCAGTTTCGGGACTAGCCTCTCCTACGAGCAGTACTTC.

This clone was observed a handful of times. The chain uses TRBV15 and TRBJ2-3; TRBD2 is a possible D gene (5 bases). This CDR3 has 13 residues. Germline V gene sequence: CDR1 LNHNV, CDR2 YYDKDF (reference sequence). Trimming shortened V by 3 bases and J by 3 bases, and 7 bases separated the two germline ends. The CDR3, as DNA: TGTGCCACCAGCAGCCGGGAAACAGATACGCAGTATTTT. Its protein is CATSSRETDTQYF.

The chain recombines TRBV4-1 with TRBJ2-3; D possibly corresponds to TRBD2 (6 bases). V shed 7 bases and J shed 3 bases, with 20 bases lying between them. The CDR3 extends over 16 amino acids. CDR1 MGHRA and CDR2 YSYEKL come from the germline V gene. In nucleotides, the CDR3 is TGCGCCAGCACCAAACGGGGCGGGACGGAGACAGATACGCAGTATTTT. Its protein product is CASTKRGGTETDTQYF.